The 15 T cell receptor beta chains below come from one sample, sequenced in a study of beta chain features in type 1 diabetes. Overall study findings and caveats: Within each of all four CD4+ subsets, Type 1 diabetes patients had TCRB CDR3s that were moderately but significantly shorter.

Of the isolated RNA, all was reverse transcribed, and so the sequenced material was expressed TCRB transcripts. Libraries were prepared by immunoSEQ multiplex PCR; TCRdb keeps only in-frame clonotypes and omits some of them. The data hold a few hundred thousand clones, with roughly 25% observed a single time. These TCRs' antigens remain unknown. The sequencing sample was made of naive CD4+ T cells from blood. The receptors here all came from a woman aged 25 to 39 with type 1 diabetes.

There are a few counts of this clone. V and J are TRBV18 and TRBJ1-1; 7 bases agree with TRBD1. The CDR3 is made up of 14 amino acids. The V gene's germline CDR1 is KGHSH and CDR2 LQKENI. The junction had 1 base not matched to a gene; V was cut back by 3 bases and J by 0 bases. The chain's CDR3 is CASSPTGLNTEAFF. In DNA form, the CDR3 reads TGTGCCAGCTCACCGACAGGGTTGAACACTGAAGCTTTCTTT.

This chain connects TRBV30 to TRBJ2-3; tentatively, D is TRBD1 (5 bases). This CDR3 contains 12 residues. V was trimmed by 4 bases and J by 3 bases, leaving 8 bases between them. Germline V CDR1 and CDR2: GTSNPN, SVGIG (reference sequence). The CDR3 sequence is CAWNQGTDTQYF. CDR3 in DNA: TGTGCCTGGAATCAGGGTACAGATACGCAGTATTTT.

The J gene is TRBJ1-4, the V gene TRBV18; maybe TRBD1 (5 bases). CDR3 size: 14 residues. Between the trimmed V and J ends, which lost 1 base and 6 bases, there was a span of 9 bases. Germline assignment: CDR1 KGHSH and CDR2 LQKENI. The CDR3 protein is CASSPQGDDEKLFF. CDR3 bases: TGTGCCAGCTCACCACAAGGGGATGATGAAAAACTGTTTTTT.

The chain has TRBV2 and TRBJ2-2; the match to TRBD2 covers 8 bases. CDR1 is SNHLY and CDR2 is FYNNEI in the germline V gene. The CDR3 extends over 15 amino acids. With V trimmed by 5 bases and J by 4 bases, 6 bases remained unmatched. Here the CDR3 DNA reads TGTGCCAGCAGTCAGACTAGCGTCGGCACCGGGGAGCTGTTTTTT. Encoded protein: CASSQTSVGTGELFF.

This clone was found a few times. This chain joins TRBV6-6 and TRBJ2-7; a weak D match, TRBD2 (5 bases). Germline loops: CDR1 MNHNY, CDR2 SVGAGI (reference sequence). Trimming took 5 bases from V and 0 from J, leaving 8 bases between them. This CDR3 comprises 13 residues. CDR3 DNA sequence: TGTGCCAGCAGTCTGGAGGACTCCTACGAGCAGTACTTC. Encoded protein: CASSLEDSYEQYF.

The DNA for the CDR3 is TGTGCCAGCAGCTTGGCTAGCGGGGATGAGCAGTTCTTC. Its protein is CASSLASGDEQFF. This chain connects TRBV5-4 to TRBJ2-1; 9 positions agree with TRBD2. CDR3 length: 13 residues. The germline CDR1 and CDR2 sequences are SGHNT and YYREEE (reference sequence). V dropped 0 bases and J dropped 8; count of bases not matched to a gene: 0.

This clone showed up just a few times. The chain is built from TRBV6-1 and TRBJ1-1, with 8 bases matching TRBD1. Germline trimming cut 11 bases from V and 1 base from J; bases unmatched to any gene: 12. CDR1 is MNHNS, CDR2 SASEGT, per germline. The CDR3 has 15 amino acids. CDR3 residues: CAGQSKGTGNTEAFF. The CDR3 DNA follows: TGTGCCGGACAAAGCAAGGGGACAGGGAACACTGAAGCTTTCTTT.

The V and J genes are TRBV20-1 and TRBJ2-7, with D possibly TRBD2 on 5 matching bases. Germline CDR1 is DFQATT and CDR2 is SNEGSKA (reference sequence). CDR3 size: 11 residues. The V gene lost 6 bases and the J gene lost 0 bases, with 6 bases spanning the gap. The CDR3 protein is CSAGDSYEQYF. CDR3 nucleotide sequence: TGCAGTGCCGGGGACTCCTACGAGCAGTACTTC.

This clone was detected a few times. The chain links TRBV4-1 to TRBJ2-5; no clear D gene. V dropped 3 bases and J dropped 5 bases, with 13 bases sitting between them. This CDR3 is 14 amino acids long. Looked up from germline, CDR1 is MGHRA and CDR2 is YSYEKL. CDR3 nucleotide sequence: TGCGCCAGCAGCCACCATCCCGCGGCGGAGACCCAGTACTTC. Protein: CASSHHPAAETQYF.

In nucleotides, the CDR3 is TGTGCCAGCAGTTTTCGAGCGGGCAATCAGCCCCAGCATTTT. Translating it yields CASSFRAGNQPQHF. V gene TRBV27 combines with J gene TRBJ1-5; D unclear. CDR1 is MNHEY, CDR2 SMNVEV, per germline (reference sequence). Trimming left V 3 bases short and J 2 bases short, with 8 bases between. The CDR3 runs to 14 residues.

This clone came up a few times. The CDR3 reads CSSSRVVDYGYTF. For the CDR3, the DNA is TGCAGCTCTTCGAGGGTGGTTGACTATGGCTACACCTTC. The chain carries TRBV29-1 and TRBJ1-2; D call uncertain. The CDR3 sequence is 13 residues long. Trimming took off 8 bases at V and 3 bases at J, with 16 bases between the two ends. Germline CDR1 and CDR2: SQVTM and ANQGSEA. Drawing the rest from reference TRBV29-1 and TRBJ1-2, the complete variable domain is SAVISQKPSRDICQRGTSLTIQCQVDSQVTMMFWYRQQPGQSLTLIATANQGSEATYESGFVIDKFPISRPNLTFSTLTVSNMSPEDSSIYLCSSSRVVDYGYTFGSGTRLTVV.

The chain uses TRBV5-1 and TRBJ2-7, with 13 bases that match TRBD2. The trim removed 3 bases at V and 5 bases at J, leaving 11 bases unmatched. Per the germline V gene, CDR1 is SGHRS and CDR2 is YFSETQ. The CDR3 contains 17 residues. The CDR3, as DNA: TGCGCCAGCAGCTCGGGACTAGCGGGGCCGCCCCGGGACGAGCAGTACTTC. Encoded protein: CASSSGLAGPPRDEQYF.

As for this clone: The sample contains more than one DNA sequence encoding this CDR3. CDR3 sequence: CASGSTGGTDTQYF. The CDR3 nucleotides read TGCGCCAGCGGGTCGACAGGGGGCACAGATACGCAGTATTTT. The chain combines TRBV5-1 with TRBJ2-3; 8 bases are a match to TRBD1. V shed 7 bases and J 1 base; nucleotides not matched to a gene: 5. Germline V lookup: CDR1 SGHRS, CDR2 YFSETQ. The CDR3 consists of 14 residues. Combining the CDR3 with reference TRBV5-1 and TRBJ2-3 gives the whole variable domain KAGVTQTPRYLIKTRGQQVTLSCSPISGHRSVSWYQQTPGQGLQFLFEYFSETQRNKGNFPGRFSGRQFSNSRSEMNVSTLELGDSALYLCASGSTGGTDTQYFGPGTRLTVL.

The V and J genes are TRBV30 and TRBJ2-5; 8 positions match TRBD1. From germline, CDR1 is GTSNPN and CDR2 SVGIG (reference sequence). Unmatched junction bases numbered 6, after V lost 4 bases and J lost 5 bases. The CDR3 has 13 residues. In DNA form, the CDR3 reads TGTGCCTGGAACAGGGGGGAGCGGGAGACCCAGTACTTC. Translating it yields CAWNRGERETQYF.

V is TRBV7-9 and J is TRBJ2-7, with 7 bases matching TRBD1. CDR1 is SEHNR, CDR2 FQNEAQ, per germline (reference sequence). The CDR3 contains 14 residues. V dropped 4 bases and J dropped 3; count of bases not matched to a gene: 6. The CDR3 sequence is CASSYRQGDYEQYF. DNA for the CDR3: TGTGCCAGCAGCTACCGACAGGGAGACTACGAGCAGTACTTC.